The entry below describes one T cell receptor (beta chain). The data stem from a study of blood T cell repertoires in COVID-19. V lost 0 bases and J lost 6; bases outside the gene matches: 5. The V gene's germline CDR1 is KGHSH and CDR2 LQKENI. The CDR3 covers 16 residues. Authors' analysis steps: Reference gene primer amplification gave estimated nucleated cell counts. The assay was immunoSEQ multiplex PCR, and TCRdb's table has in-frame clones only and misses some. V, J and clone size were drawn from that table, and D and trimming were deduced from the DNA. The table has some 330,000 clones, roughly 88% seen once; the top ten hold under 4.5%.

The specimen was peripheral blood. V is TRBV18 and J is TRBJ2-2; 9 nucleotides align to TRBD1. The sequence was collected from a woman between 50 and 59 years old with active or convalescent COVID-19. The CDR3 DNA reads as TGTGCCAGCTCACCACCCCTGACAGGGGGAGCCGGGGAGCTGTTTTTT. The encoded protein is CASSPPLTGGAGELFF.